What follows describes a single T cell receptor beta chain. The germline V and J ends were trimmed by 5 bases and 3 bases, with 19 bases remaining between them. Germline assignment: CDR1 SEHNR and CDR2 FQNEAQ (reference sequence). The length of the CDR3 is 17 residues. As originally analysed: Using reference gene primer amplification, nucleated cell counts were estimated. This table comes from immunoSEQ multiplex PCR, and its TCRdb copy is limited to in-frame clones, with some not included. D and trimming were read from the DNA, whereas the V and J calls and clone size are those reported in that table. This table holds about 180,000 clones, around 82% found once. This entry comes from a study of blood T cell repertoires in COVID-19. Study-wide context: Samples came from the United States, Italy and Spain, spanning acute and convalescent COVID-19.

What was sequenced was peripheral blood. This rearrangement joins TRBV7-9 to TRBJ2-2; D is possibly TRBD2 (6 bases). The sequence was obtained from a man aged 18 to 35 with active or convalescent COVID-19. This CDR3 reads CASSHKSGVRYTGELFF. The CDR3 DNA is TGTGCCAGCAGCCACAAGTCGGGGGTTAGGTACACCGGGGAGCTGTTTTTT.